This T cell receptor (beta chain) was identified during a study of human T cells and chemical hapten exposure. Total RNA was isolated from whole blood that had not been fractionated. The table lists this clonotype with a few counts. Trimming removed 2 bases from V and 3 bases from J; junction bases left unmatched: 7. The CDR3 sequence is 15 residues long. Looked up from germline, CDR1 is SQVTM and CDR2 is ANQGSEA. The library labeled individual cDNA molecules by adding unique molecular identifiers to them. TCRdb re-derived calls from the reads in MiXCR, one entry per CDR3 protein. The table records 95,000 to 150,000 distinct CDR3 sequences, more than 8.5% of them present only once.

This clonotype was obtained from a human donor in good health. Some clones in this sample may be carry-over from other donors' samples. The rearrangement joins TRBV29-1 to TRBJ2-3; 8 nucleotides match TRBD1. The sequencing input was whole blood. The chain's CDR3 is CSVERGRGQTDTQYF. The CDR3 bases are TGCAGCGTTGAAAGGGGCAGGGGGCAGACAGATACGCAGTATTTT.